The present TCR beta chain was sequenced within a study of early T cells in non-severe SARS-CoV-2 infection. Study at large: It was bulk RNA from unsorted whole blood that was sequenced, and the chains were unpaired. Findings and caveats of the study: Matching results from VDJdb favored anti-spike CD8 responses, leaving private and CD4 specificities undetected.

Individual cDNA molecules each received unique molecular identifiers attached to them. TCRdb used MiXCR to reprocess the 5' RACE reads, holding one entry per CDR3 protein. The repertoire consists of about 73,000 distinct CDR3 sequences, with roughly an eighth occurring once and the leading ten covering more than 13%. As for this clonotype: Its antigen remains unidentified.

The clonotype was recovered from an adult who was a healthcare worker with PCR-confirmed SARS-CoV-2 infection or an uninfected control (not recorded which). The sample consisted of whole blood.

The CDR3 spells CASSGDFWETQYF. CDR3 DNA sequence: TGTGCCAGCAGCGGTGACTTCTGGGAGACCCAGTACTTC. The chain links TRBV6-1 to TRBJ2-5; D ambiguous. Trimming cost V 6 bases and J 5 bases, with 13 bases left between them. The CDR3 contains 13 residues. In germline, CDR1 is MNHNS, CDR2 SASEGT.